This entry lists 8 T cell receptor beta chains sequenced from one sample in a study of shared clonotypes between healthy human individuals. Method: immunoSEQ multiplex PCR; TCRdb's copy keeps in-frame clones and lacks some. Of some 2,000,000 clones listed, 85% to 95% are singletons. The sequenced sample consisted of naive CD4+ T cells sorted from blood. Subset denoted: CD45RA+ positively selected. The receptors originated from a man younger than 35 in good health.

A note on this clone: The identical CDR3 is also encoded by other nucleotide sequences in the sample. J is TRBJ2-7 and V is TRBV6-5, with 12 bases fitting TRBD1. Germline CDR1 is MNHEY and CDR2 is SVGAGI. V was clipped by 6 bases and J by 5 bases; unmatched bases: 2. The CDR3 extends over 13 amino acids. CDR3 nucleotides: TGTGCCAGCAGGGGACAGGGGGCCCACGAGCAGTACTTC. Its protein is CASRGQGAHEQYF.

The chain uses TRBV7-9 and TRBJ1-4; 7 nucleotides agree with TRBD1. Germline assignment: CDR1 SEHNR and CDR2 FQNEAQ (reference sequence). The CDR3 loop spans 14 amino acids. Trimming took 3 bases from V and 5 from J; bases not matched to a gene: 3. The CDR3 reads CASSLTGKNEKLFF. The CDR3 region has the DNA TGTGCCAGCAGCTTGACAGGGAAGAATGAAAAACTGTTTTTT.

This rearrangement joins TRBV5-4 to TRBJ1-4; a possible D gene is TRBD1 (6 bases). Germline assignment: CDR1 SGHNT and CDR2 YYREEE (reference sequence). The V and J ends lost 7 bases and 7 bases respectively, with 20 bases between them. The CDR3 consists of 15 residues. The chain's CDR3 is CASGVRGARGEKLFF. The CDR3 bases are TGTGCCAGCGGGGTTCGGGGGGCGCGAGGTGAAAAACTGTTTTTT.

The chain employs TRBV4-1 and TRBJ1-6; D possibly corresponds to TRBD1 (6 bases). The length of the CDR3 is 15 residues. V lost 3 bases, J lost 7 bases, and 13 bases lay in between. The germline V gene has CDR1 MGHRA and CDR2 YSYEKL. The CDR3 spells CASSHPDRVNSPLHF. CDR3 bases: TGCGCCAGCAGCCATCCGGACAGAGTCAATTCACCCCTCCACTTT.

This clone came up once. This chain connects TRBV7-2 to TRBJ1-1, with 9 bases identical to TRBD1. The germline CDR1 and CDR2 sequences are SGHTA and FQGNSA. This CDR3 has 15 amino acids. The trim removed 5 bases at V and 5 bases at J, leaving 9 bases unmatched. Written as DNA, the CDR3 is TGTGCCAGCAGCATTGAGGGACAGGGTTTAACTGAAGCTTTCTTT. This translates into CASSIEGQGLTEAFF.

The V call is TRBV19, the J call TRBJ1-4, with unresolved D. The V gene's germline CDR1 is LNHDA and CDR2 SQIVND (reference sequence). Trimming removed 4 bases from V and 6 bases from J, with 9 bases in between. There are 13 residues in the CDR3. The CDR3 is CASSRADDEKLFF. The CDR3 DNA follows: TGTGCCAGTAGTAGGGCGGATGATGAAAAACTGTTTTTT.

A note on this clone: This sample includes further DNA sequences coding for the same CDR3. The V call is TRBV5-1, the J call TRBJ2-3; no clear D gene. V shed 0 bases and J shed 3 bases, with 8 bases lying between them. The CDR3 contains 14 residues. CDR1 SGHRS and CDR2 YFSETQ come from the germline V gene. In DNA form, the CDR3 reads TGCGCCAGCAGCTTGGCGGGTACTACAGATACGCAGTATTTT. Amino acid sequence: CASSLAGTTDTQYF.

This clone was detected once. The J gene is TRBJ1-3, the V gene TRBV7-2, with 8 bases matching TRBD1. The CDR3 sequence is 16 residues long. CDR1 and CDR2 from the germline V gene are SGHTA and FQGNSA. Trimming cost V 5 bases and J 2 bases; bases outside gene matches: 8. CDR3 coding DNA: TGTGCCAGCAGCGGACAGGGTCCGCGGACTGGAAACACCATATATTTT. Protein product: CASSGQGPRTGNTIYF.